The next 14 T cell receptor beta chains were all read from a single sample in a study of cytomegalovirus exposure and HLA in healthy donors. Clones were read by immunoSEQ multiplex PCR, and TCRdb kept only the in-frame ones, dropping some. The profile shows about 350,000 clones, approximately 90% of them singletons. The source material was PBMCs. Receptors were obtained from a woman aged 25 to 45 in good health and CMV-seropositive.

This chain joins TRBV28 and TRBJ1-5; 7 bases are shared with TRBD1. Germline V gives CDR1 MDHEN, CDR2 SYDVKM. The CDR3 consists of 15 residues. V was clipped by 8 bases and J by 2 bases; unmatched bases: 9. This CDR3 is CASSWEGARNQPQHF. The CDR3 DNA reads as TGTGCCAGCTCGTGGGAGGGGGCTCGCAATCAGCCCCAGCATTTT. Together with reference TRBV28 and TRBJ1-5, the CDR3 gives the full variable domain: DVKVTQSSRYLVKRTGEKVFLECVQDMDHENMFWYRQDPGLGLRLIYFSYDVKMKEKGDIPEGYSVSREKKERFSLILESASTNQTSMYLCASSWEGARNQPQHFGDGTRLSIL.

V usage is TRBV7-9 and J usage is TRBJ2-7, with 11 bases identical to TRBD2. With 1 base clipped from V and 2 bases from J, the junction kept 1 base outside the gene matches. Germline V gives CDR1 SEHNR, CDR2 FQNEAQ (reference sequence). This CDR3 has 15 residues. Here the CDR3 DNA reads TGTGCCAGCAGCTTAGGACTAGCGGGAACCTACGAGCAGTACTTC. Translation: CASSLGLAGTYEQYF.

The CDR3 nucleotides are TGTGCCAGTAGTATAGGGGGAACAGGGCGAGGGGTCCAGCCCCAGCATTTT. This translates into CASSIGGTGRGVQPQHF. The rearrangement links TRBV19 to TRBJ1-5, with D tentatively TRBD1 (6 bases). Germline CDR1 and CDR2: LNHDA and SQIVND (reference sequence). The V end was cut by 1 base, the J end by 7 bases, with 20 bases between. This CDR3 has 17 residues.

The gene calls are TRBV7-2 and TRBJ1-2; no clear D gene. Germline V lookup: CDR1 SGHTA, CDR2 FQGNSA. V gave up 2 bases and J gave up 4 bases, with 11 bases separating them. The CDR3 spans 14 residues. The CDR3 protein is CASSLQEGSYGYTF. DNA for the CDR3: TGTGCCAGCAGCTTACAGGAGGGCTCCTATGGCTACACCTTC.

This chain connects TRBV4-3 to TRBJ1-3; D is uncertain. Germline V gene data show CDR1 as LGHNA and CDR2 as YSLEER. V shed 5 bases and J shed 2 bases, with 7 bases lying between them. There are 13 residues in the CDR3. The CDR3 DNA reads TGCGCCAGCAGCGCCCAAGCTGGAAACACCATATATTTT. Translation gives CASSAQAGNTIYF.

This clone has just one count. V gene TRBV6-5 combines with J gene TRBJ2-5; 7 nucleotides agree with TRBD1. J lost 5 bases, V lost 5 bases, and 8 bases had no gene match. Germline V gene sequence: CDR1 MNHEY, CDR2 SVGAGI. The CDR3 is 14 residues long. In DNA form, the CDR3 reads TGTGCCAGCAGTAACAGGGGCGGAAGGGAGACCCAGTACTTC. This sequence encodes CASSNRGGRETQYF.

The CDR3 DNA follows: TGTGCCAGCAGCCAACGGATCGAGGGGGATACGCAGTATTTT. Translation gives CASSQRIEGDTQYF. This chain uses TRBV14 with TRBJ2-3; possibly TRBD1 or TRBD2 for D (5 bases each). The CDR3 is made up of 14 amino acids. From germline, CDR1 is SGHDN and CDR2 FVKESK. V was trimmed by 2 bases and J by 6 bases, leaving 12 bases between them.

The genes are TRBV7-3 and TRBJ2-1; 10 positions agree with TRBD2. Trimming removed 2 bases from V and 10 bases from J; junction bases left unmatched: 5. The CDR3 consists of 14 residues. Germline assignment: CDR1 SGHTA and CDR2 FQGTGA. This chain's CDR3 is CASSLLAGGTEQFF. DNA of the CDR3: TGTGCCAGCAGCTTATTAGCGGGGGGAACGGAGCAGTTCTTC.

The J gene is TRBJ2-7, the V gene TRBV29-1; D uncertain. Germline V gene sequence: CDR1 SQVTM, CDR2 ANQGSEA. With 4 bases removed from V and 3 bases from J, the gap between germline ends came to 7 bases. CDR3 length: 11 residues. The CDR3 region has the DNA TGCAGCGTTGGAATAAACTACGAGCAGTACTTC. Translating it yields CSVGINYEQYF.

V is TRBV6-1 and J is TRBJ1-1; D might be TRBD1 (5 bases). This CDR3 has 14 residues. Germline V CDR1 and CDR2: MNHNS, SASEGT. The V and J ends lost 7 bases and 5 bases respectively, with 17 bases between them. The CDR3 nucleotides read TGTGCCAGCACCTTAGAGGGGCAGCGGACTGAAGCTTTCTTT. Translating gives CASTLEGQRTEAFF.

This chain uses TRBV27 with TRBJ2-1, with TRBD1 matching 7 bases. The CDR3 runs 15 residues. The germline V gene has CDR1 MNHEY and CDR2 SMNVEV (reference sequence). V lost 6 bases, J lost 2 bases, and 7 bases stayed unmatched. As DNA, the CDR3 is TGTGCCAGCAGCCTCAGACAGGGTCCCTACAATGAGCAGTTCTTC. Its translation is CASSLRQGPYNEQFF.

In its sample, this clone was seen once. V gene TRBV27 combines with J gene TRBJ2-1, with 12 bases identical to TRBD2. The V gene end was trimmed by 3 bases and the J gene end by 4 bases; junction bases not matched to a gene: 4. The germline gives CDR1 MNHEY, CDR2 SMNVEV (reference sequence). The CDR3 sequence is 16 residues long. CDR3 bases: TGTGCCAGCAGTTTGCGTCTAGCGGGAGGGTACAATGAGCAGTTCTTC. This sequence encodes CASSLRLAGGYNEQFF.

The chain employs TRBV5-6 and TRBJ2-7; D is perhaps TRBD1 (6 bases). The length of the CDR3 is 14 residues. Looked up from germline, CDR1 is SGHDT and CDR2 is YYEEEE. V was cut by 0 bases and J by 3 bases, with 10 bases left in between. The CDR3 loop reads CASSLGIGGYEQYF. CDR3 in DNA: TGTGCCAGCAGCTTGGGGATAGGGGGCTACGAGCAGTACTTC.

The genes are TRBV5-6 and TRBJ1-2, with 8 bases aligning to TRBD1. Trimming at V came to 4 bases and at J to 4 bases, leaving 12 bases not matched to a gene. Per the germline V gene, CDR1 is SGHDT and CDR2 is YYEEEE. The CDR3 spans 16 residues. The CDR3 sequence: CASSPRDRREVYGYTF. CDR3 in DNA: TGTGCCAGCAGCCCCCGGGACAGGAGAGAAGTCTATGGCTACACCTTC.